These T cell receptor beta chains were read from a single sample in a study of CD8 T cells in ankylosing spondylitis. TCRdb independently ran MiXCR on the 5' RACE reads; one entry per CDR3 protein. The sample holds 250,000 to 400,000 distinct CDR3 sequences, about 9.9% seen once. The sample taken for sequencing was blood, either unsorted or a sorted T cell fraction (not recorded which). These receptors originate from a female donor with ankylosing spondylitis or in good health (not recorded which). Both conserved end residues are part of each CDR3. The D gene is left open where the match is weak. The size entry is marked missing in some rows and otherwise reads once, few, many or a size class.

>TRBV20-1|TRBJ1-4|few|.
CSAIHWKGVGSEKLFF
TGCAGTGCTATCCACTGGAAGGGTGTGGGTAGTGAAAAACTGTTTTTT
>TRBV7-2|TRBJ2-3|.|.
CASSQGGGPTLTDTQYF
TGTGCCAGCAGCCAAGGAGGGGGGCCCACCCTCACAGATACGCAGTATTTT
>TRBV10-3|TRBJ2-1|many|.
CAISNDGGNEQFF
TGTGCCATCAGTAATGATGGGGGGAATGAGCAGTTCTTC
>TRBV20-1|TRBJ2-5|many|TRBD1
CSAREDRGGVETQYF
TGCAGTGCTAGAGAGGACAGGGGAGGAGTAGAGACCCAGTACTTC
>TRBV5-5|TRBJ1-4|.|.
CASSFRDRQIINEKLFF
TGTGCCAGCAGCTTCCGGGACCGACAAATTATAAATGAAAAACTGTTTTTT
>TRBV10-3|TRBJ2-1|.|.
CAINPTGSSYNEQFF
TGTGCCATCAATCCGACAGGAAGCTCCTACAATGAGCAGTTCTTC
>TRBV20-1|TRBJ2-3|.|TRBD2
CSAETLGGRGETQYF
TGCAGTGCCGAAACCCTCGGGGGGCGGGGGGAAACGCAGTATTTT
>TRBV19|TRBJ2-1|.|TRBD2
CASSPIQTSGYNEQFF
TGTGCCAGTAGTCCCATTCAGACTAGCGGCTACAATGAGCAGTTCTTC
>TRBV5-1|TRBJ1-1|many|TRBD1
CASSPRQGPGIPTEAFF
TGCGCCAGCAGCCCCAGACAGGGGCCAGGAATCCCCACTGAAGCTTTCTTT
>TRBV20-1|TRBJ2-5|many|.
CSAYFGSFAETQYF
TGCAGTGCTTACTTCGGGAGTTTCGCGGAGACCCAGTACTTC
>TRBV7-8|TRBJ2-2|.|.
CAQPGGYTGELFF
TGTGCCCAGCCAGGGGGGTACACCGGGGAGCTGTTTTTT
>TRBV7-9|TRBJ1-1|many|.
CASSSTGTSKAFF
TGTGCCAGCAGCTCGACAGGAACAAGTAAAGCTTTCTTT
>TRBV6-1|TRBJ1-4|few|TRBD1
CASSRDRGNEKLFF
TGTGCCAGCAGTCGGGACAGGGGAAATGAAAAACTGTTTTTT
>TRBV12-3/TRBV12-4|TRBJ1-2|many|.
CASIQGLTLGGYTF
TGTGCCAGCATCCAGGGGCTCACCTTGGGGGGCTACACCTTC
>TRBV27|TRBJ2-7|many|.
CASRGGLYEQYF
TGTGCCTCCCGAGGAGGCCTCTACGAGCAGTACTTC
>TRBV20-1|TRBJ2-5|many|.
CSAELRRSQETQYF
TGCAGTGCAGAACTGAGAAGGAGCCAAGAGACCCAGTACTTC
>TRBV10-3|TRBJ2-2|few|TRBD1
CAISEQGATGELFF
TGTGCCATCAGTGAACAGGGGGCGACCGGGGAGCTGTTTTTT
>TRBV20-1|TRBJ2-1|many|.
CSARTHRASYNEQFF
TGCAGTGCTCGCACCCACAGGGCCTCCTACAATGAGCAGTTCTTC
>TRBV27|TRBJ2-1|few|.
CASSLRLGGGNEQFF
TGTGCCAGCAGTTTAAGGTTGGGGGGTGGCAATGAGCAGTTCTTC
>TRBV29-1|TRBJ1-1|many|.
CSVMRPGMNTEAFF
TGCAGCGTCATGCGACCGGGAATGAACACTGAAGCTTTCTTT
>TRBV7-9|TRBJ2-1|many|TRBD1
CASSPGTGVVNEQFF
TGTGCCAGCAGCCCCGGGACAGGGGTGGTCAATGAGCAGTTCTTC
>TRBV12-3/TRBV12-4|TRBJ2-3|many|.
CASTLRPQGKDTQYF
TGTGCCAGCACCCTCCGCCCACAGGGAAAGGATACGCAGTATTTT
>TRBV5-1|TRBJ2-1|many|TRBD2
CASSLRTSPDEQFF
TGCGCCAGCAGCTTGAGGACTAGCCCCGATGAGCAGTTCTTC
>TRBV30|TRBJ1-2|.|TRBD1
CAWSGTGTLVNGYTF
TGTGCCTGGAGTGGGACAGGGACACTAGTTAATGGCTACACCTTC
>TRBV20-1|TRBJ2-3|many|TRBD2
CSARGLGGGLAGATDTQYF
TGCAGTGCTAGAGGGTTAGGTGGGGGACTAGCGGGGGCCACAGATACGCAGTATTTT
>TRBV20-1|TRBJ2-7|many|.
CSARDHREIYEQYF
TGCAGTGCTAGAGATCACAGAGAAATCTACGAGCAGTACTTC
>TRBV29-1|TRBJ1-5|many|.
CSVVSDSNQPQHF
TGCAGCGTTGTGTCGGACAGCAATCAGCCCCAGCATTTT
>TRBV3-1|TRBJ1-1|many|.
CASSPGDGNTEAFF
TGTGCCAGCAGCCCAGGGGACGGGAACACTGAAGCTTTCTTT
>TRBV20-1|TRBJ2-3|.|.
CSVPPRGPSDTDTQYF
TGCAGTGTTCCCCCGCGGGGACCTAGCGACACAGATACGCAGTATTTT
>TRBV20-1|TRBJ2-5|many|TRBD1
CSARSSGGGETQYF
TGCAGTGCTAGGTCTTCAGGGGGCGGCGAGACCCAGTACTTC
>TRBV29-1|TRBJ2-4|.|.
CSVVYFGGRGDIQYF
TGCAGCGTTGTGTACTTCGGGGGGCGCGGGGACATTCAGTACTTC
>TRBV5-1|TRBJ2-3|.|.
CASGFSSTDTQYF
TGCGCCAGCGGATTCTCTAGCACAGATACGCAGTATTTT
>TRBV5-4|TRBJ2-3|many|.
CASSLGERGADTQYF
TGTGCCAGCAGCTTGGGGGAAAGGGGGGCGGATACGCAGTATTTT
>TRBV29-1|TRBJ1-2|.|.
CSVEMGGYTF
TGCAGCGTTGAAATGGGGGGCTACACCTTC
>TRBV7-9|TRBJ1-5|many|.
CASSLGGDRRIQPQHF
TGTGCCAGCAGCTTAGGAGGGGACCGAAGGATCCAGCCCCAGCATTTT
>TRBV20-1|TRBJ2-1|many|.
CSALTGATYNEQFF
TGCAGTGCTTTGACAGGCGCGACCTACAATGAGCAGTTCTTC
>TRBV20-1|TRBJ1-2|.|TRBD1
CSASNTRAGQGSYTF
TGCAGTGCTAGTAACACGCGGGCGGGACAGGGTAGTTACACCTTC
>TRBV4-3|TRBJ2-1|many|.
CASSQDGSSYNEQFF
TGCGCCAGCAGCCAGGACGGCAGCTCCTACAATGAGCAGTTCTTC